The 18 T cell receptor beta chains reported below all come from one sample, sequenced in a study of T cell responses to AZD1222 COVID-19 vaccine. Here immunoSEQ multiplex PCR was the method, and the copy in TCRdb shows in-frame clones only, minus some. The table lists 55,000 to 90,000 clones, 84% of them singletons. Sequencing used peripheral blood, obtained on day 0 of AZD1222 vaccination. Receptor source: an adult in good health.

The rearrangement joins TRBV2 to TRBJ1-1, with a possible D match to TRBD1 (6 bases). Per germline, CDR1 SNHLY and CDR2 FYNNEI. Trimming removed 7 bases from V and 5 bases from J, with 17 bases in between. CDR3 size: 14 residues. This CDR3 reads CASTLTEGGTEAFF. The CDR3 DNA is TGTGCCAGCACTTTAACGGAGGGGGGAACTGAAGCTTTCTTT.

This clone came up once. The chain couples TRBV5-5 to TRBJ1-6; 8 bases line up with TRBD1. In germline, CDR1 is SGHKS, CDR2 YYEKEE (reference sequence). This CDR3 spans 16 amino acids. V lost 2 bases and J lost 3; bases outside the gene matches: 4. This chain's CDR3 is CASSLQGDLYNSPLHF. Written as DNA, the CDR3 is TGTGCCAGCAGCTTACAGGGGGACCTCTATAATTCACCCCTCCACTTT.

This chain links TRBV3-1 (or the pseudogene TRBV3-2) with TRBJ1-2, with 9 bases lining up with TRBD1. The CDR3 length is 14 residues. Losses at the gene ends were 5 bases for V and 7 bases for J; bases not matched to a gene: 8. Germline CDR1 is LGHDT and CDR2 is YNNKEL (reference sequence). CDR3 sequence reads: CASSGDRVGSGYTF. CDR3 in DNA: TGTGCCAGCAGCGGGGACAGGGTGGGGAGTGGCTACACCTTC.

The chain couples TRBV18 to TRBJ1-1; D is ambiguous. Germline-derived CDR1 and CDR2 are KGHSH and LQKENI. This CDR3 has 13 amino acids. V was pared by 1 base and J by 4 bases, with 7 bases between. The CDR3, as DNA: TGTGCCAGCTCACCACAGGGTGTCACTGAAGCTTTCTTT. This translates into CASSPQGVTEAFF.

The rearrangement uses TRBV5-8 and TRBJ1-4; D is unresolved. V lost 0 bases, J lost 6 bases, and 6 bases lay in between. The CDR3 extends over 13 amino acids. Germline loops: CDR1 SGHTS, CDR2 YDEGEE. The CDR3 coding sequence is TGTGCCAGCAGCTTGGAAACGTATGAAAAACTGTTTTTT. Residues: CASSLETYEKLFF.

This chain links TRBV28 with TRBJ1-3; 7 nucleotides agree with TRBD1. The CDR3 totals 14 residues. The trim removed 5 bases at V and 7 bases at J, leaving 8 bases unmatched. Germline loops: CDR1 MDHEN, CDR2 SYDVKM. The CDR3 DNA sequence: TGTGCCAGCAGTACTACAGACAGGGTGAACACCATATATTTT. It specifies CASSTTDRVNTIYF.

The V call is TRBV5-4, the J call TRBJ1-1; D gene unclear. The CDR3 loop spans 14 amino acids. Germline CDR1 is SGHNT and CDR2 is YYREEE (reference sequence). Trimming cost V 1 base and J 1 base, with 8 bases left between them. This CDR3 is CASSLRAANTEAFF. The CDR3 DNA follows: TGTGCCAGCAGCTTGCGGGCAGCGAACACTGAAGCTTTCTTT.

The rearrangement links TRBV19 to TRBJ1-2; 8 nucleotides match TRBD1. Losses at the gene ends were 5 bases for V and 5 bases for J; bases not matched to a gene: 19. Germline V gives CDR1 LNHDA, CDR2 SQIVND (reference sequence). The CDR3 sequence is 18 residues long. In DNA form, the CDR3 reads TGTGCCAGTAGTTGGATGCAGGGACAGGCGGCCAGGACGTATGGCTACACCTTC. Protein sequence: CASSWMQGQAARTYGYTF.

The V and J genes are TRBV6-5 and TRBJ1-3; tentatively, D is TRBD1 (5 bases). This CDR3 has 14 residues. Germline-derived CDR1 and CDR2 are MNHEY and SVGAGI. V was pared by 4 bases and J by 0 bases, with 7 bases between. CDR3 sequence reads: CASSSGFSGNTIYF. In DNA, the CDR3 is TGTGCCAGCAGTTCAGGGTTCTCTGGAAACACCATATATTTT.

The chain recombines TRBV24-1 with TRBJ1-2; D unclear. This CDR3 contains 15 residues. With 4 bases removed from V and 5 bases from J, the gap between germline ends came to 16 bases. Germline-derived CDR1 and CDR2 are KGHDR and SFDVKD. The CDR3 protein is CATSDQTAGWYGYTF. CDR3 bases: TGTGCCACCAGTGACCAGACGGCAGGCTGGTATGGCTACACCTTC.

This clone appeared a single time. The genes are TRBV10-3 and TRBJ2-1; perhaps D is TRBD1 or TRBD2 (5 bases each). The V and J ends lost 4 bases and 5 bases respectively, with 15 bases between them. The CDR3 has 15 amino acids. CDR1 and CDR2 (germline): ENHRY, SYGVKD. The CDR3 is CAISAMGPGNNEQFF. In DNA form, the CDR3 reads TGTGCCATCAGTGCTATGGGACCCGGGAACAATGAGCAGTTCTTC.

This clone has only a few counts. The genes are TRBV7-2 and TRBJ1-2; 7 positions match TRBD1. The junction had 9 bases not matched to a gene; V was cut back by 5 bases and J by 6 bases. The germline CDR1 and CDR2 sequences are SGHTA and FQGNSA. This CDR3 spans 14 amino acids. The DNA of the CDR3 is TGTGCCAGCAGCCCCAGACAGGGTCTTGATGGCTACACCTTC. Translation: CASSPRQGLDGYTF.

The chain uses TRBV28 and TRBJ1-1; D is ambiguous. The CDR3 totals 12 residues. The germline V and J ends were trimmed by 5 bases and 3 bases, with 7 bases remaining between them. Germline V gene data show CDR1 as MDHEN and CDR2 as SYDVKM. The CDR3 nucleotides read TGTGCCAGCAGTGGGTTATACACTGAAGCTTTCTTT. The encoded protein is CASSGLYTEAFF.

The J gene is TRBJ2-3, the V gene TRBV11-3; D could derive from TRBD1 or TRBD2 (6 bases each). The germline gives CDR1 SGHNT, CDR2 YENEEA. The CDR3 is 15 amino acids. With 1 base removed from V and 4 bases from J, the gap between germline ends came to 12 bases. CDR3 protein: CASSLGGARADTQYF. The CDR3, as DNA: TGTGCCAGCAGCTTAGGGGGGGCTAGAGCAGATACGCAGTATTTT.

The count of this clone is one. CDR3 sequence: CASSLDLQAGGTEAFF. In DNA, the CDR3 is TGTGCCAGCAGCTTGGACTTACAGGCCGGGGGCACTGAAGCTTTCTTT. The chain links TRBV5-4 to TRBJ1-1, with D maybe TRBD1 (5 bases). Germline CDR1 is SGHNT and CDR2 is YYREEE (reference sequence). The CDR3 consists of 16 residues. Trimming stripped 0 bases from V and 4 bases from J, with 16 bases between.

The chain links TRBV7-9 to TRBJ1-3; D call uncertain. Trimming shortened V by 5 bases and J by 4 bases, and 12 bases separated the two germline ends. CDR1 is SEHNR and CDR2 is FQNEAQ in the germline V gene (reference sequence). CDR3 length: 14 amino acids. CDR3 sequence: CASSPRAGGNTIYF. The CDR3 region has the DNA TGTGCCAGCAGCCCTCGGGCCGGAGGAAACACCATATATTTT. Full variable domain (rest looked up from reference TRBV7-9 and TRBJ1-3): DTGVSQNPRHKITKRGQNVTFRCDPISEHNRLYWYRQTLGQGPEFLTYFQNEAQLEKSRLLSDRFSAERPKGSFSTLEIQRTEQGDSAMYLCASSPRAGGNTIYFGEGSWLTVV.

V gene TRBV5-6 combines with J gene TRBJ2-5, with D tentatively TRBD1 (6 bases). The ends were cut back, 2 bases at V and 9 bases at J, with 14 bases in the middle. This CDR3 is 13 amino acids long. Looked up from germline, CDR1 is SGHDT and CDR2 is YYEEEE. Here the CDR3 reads CASSFGGGPPQYF. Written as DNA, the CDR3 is TGTGCCAGCAGCTTTGGTGGGGGCCCACCCCAGTACTTC.

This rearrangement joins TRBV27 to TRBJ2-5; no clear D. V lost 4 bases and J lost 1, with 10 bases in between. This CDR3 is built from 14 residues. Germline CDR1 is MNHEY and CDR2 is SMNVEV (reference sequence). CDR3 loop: CASSSRPGQETQYF. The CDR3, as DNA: TGTGCCAGCAGTTCCCGGCCGGGCCAAGAGACCCAGTACTTC.